This T cell receptor (beta chain) was profiled in a study of T-cell reconstitution after alpha-beta-depleted transplantation in children. Regarding the study as a whole: At around two months after transplant, the alpha-beta T cells were reportedly derived from several hundred expanded clones that came from non-depleted graft cells.

This clonotype turned up a few times. Its target is not known. For TCRbeta, the library was prepared with unique molecular identifiers. MiXCR, applied by TCRdb to the PCR reads, yields one record per CDR3 protein. This table has hundreds of thousands of distinct CDR3 sequences, about an eighth appearing once. V was pared by 3 bases and J by 4 bases, with 7 bases of the junction left unmatched. This CDR3 is 17 amino acids long. The sequencing here drew on PBMCs, taken before TCRalphabeta/CD19-depleted stem cell transplant. The V call is TRBV12-3 or TRBV12-4, the J call TRBJ2-1; 12 bases match TRBD2. The source of this sequence is a girl aged 2-15 years with congenital amegakaryocytic thrombocytopenia, due to receive a stem cell transplant. CDR3 nucleotide sequence: TGTGCCAGCAGTTTCCTAGCGGGAGGGCCTAGGTACAATGAGCAGTTCTTC. Its protein product is CASSFLAGGPRYNEQFF.